Below, 32 T cell receptor beta chains from the same sample are listed, as sequenced in a study of T cells in Graves' hyperthyroidism and ophthalmopathy. Amplification yielded TCR beta CDR3 regions, with RNA transcripts as the source. RT-PCR in the first round (using the HTBI primer set) targeted the TCR CDR3. TCRdb re-analysed the multiplex PCR reads in MiXCR, keeping a single row per CDR3 protein. The table includes some 250,000 distinct CDR3 sequences, 13% to 15% detected once. The specimen sequenced was blood. The origin of the receptors is a woman aged 40-49 years with Graves' hyperthyroidism that later progressed to Graves' ophthalmopathy.

This clonotype was seen at least ten times. V is TRBV6-1 and J is TRBJ2-7; the D gene is possibly TRBD1 (5 bases). This CDR3 is built from 14 residues. Germline V gives CDR1 MNHNS, CDR2 SASEGT. V dropped 7 bases and J dropped 2 bases, with 15 bases sitting between them. CDR3 amino acids: CASKVMTDPYEQYF. The CDR3 coding sequence is TGTGCCAGCAAGGTAATGACAGACCCCTACGAGCAGTACTTC.

At least ten counts were recorded for this clonotype. One junction end does not reproduce the germline sequence, and a read error may be involved. The rearrangement joins TRBV4-2 to TRBJ1-1; 7 bases match TRBD1. The CDR3 extends over 15 amino acids. CDR1 is LGHNA, CDR2 YNFKEQ, per germline. The CDR3 sequence: CASSSIDRVNTEAFF. CDR3 coding DNA: TGTGCCAGCAGCTCAATCGACAGGGTGAATACTGAAGCTTTCTTT.

Ten or more counts support this clonotype. The chain couples TRBV28 to TRBJ2-1, with 7 bases that match TRBD2. The CDR3 sequence is 16 residues long. Germline V gene lookup returns CDR1 MDHEN and CDR2 SYDVKM. V trimming: 3 bases; J trimming: 0 bases; junction bases outside the gene matches: 5. The CDR3 region has the DNA TGTGCCAGCAGTTTTCAAGCGGGATCCTCCTACAATGAGCAGTTCTTC. Its protein is CASSFQAGSSYNEQFF. Looking up the rest from reference TRBV28 and TRBJ2-1 gives the full variable domain: DVKVTQSSRYLVKRTGEKVFLECVQDMDHENMFWYRQDPGLGLRLIYFSYDVKMKEKGDIPEGYSVSREKKERFSLILESASTNQTSMYLCASSFQAGSSYNEQFFGPGTRLTVL.

The table lists this clonotype with many counts. The genes are TRBV28 and TRBJ1-1, with unresolved D. The CDR3 sequence is 16 residues long. CDR1 is MDHEN, CDR2 SYDVKM, per germline. The V gene lost 7 bases and the J gene lost 0 bases, with 18 bases spanning the gap. CDR3 nucleotide sequence: TGTGCCAGCATACCTCCCATTCGGGAGGTGAACACTGAAGCTTTCTTT. Translated, it gives CASIPPIREVNTEAFF.

V and J are TRBV28 and TRBJ2-3; TRBD2 matches 7 bases. CDR1 and CDR2 from the germline V gene are MDHEN and SYDVKM. Unmatched junction bases numbered 13, after V lost 4 bases and J lost 6 bases. There are 16 residues in the CDR3. CDR3 sequence (DNA): TGTGCCAGCAGTTCAACACCGGGACTAAACCATGATACGCAGTATTTT. Residues: CASSSTPGLNHDTQYF.

This chain uses TRBV7-9 with TRBJ2-1; D is uncertain. Germline assignment: CDR1 SEHNR and CDR2 FQNEAQ (reference sequence). The CDR3 runs to 13 residues. V was cut by 11 bases and J by 4 bases, with 15 bases left in between. This chain's CDR3 is CAGLDFMYNEQFF. CDR3 DNA: TGTGCCGGGCTTGATTTCATGTACAATGAGCAGTTCTTC.

The J gene is TRBJ2-1, the V gene TRBV18; the D gene is possibly TRBD2 (5 bases). CDR1 and CDR2 from the germline V gene are KGHSH and LQKENI. V was pared by 6 bases and J by 8 bases, with 14 bases between. The CDR3 contains 13 residues. CDR3 sequence reads: CASSGSILDEQFF. As DNA, the CDR3 is TGTGCCAGCTCGGGGTCTATACTAGATGAGCAGTTCTTC.

This clonotype was detected ten times or more. The genes are TRBV5-6 and TRBJ2-3; TRBD1 matches 8 bases. The CDR3 sequence is 15 residues long. Trimming removed 5 bases from V and 1 base from J; junction bases left unmatched: 6. The germline gives CDR1 SGHDT, CDR2 YYEEEE. Written as DNA, the CDR3 is TGTGCCAGCAGAATACAGGGGGGAGGCACAGATACGCAGTATTTT. The encoded protein is CASRIQGGGTDTQYF.

This clonotype showed up many times. The chain links TRBV28 to TRBJ2-7, with 8 bases lining up with TRBD1. The CDR3 extends over 14 amino acids. CDR1 and CDR2 (germline): MDHEN, SYDVKM. V was clipped by 6 bases and J by 3 bases; unmatched bases: 7. CDR3: CASRATGVSYEQYF. In DNA form, the CDR3 reads TGTGCCAGCAGAGCGACAGGGGTCAGCTACGAGCAGTACTTC.

This clonotype was observed at least ten times. V usage is TRBV29-1 and J usage is TRBJ2-4, with TRBD1 matching over 11 bases. Germline trimming cut 3 bases from V and 3 bases from J; bases unmatched to any gene: 28. Germline V gene sequence: CDR1 SQVTM, CDR2 ANQGSEA. CDR3 length: 23 residues. DNA for the CDR3: TGCAGCGTTGACCGTCCCCCCGTTAAACCGGGACAGGGGGTCCAAGTAGGCAAAAACATTCAGTACTTC. This codes for CSVDRPPVKPGQGVQVGKNIQYF. Together with reference TRBV29-1 and TRBJ2-4, the CDR3 gives the full variable domain: SAVISQKPSRDICQRGTSLTIQCQVDSQVTMMFWYRQQPGQSLTLIATANQGSEATYESGFVIDKFPISRPNLTFSTLTVSNMSPEDSSIYLCSVDRPPVKPGQGVQVGKNIQYFGAGTRLSVL.

This clonotype was found a few times. A much larger clone lies one base from this, so it may be a read error. V is TRBV30 and J is TRBJ1-1, with D unresolved. This CDR3 has 14 residues. Between the trimmed V and J ends, which lost 0 bases and 4 bases, there was a span of 12 bases. The V gene's germline CDR1 is GTSNPN and CDR2 SVGIG (reference sequence). The CDR3 sequence is CAWSVQGWGTEAFF. CDR3 DNA: TGTGCCTGGAGTGTACAAGGTTGGGGCACTGAAGCTTTCTTT.

This clonotype was seen ten or more times. The chain employs TRBV2 and TRBJ2-7; TRBD2 matches at 15 bases. Germline trimming cut 7 bases from V and 1 base from J; bases unmatched to any gene: 2. The CDR3 totals 15 residues. The germline V gene encodes CDR1 SNHLY and CDR2 FYNNEI. For the CDR3, the DNA is TGTGCCAGCATGGGACTAGCGGGAGGTTCCTACGAGCAGTACTTC. Its protein is CASMGLAGGSYEQYF.

The rearrangement joins TRBV11-1 to TRBJ1-3; possibly TRBD1 for D (6 bases). This CDR3 has 16 residues. V lost 5 bases and J lost 6, with 20 bases in between. The germline V gene has CDR1 SGHAT and CDR2 FQDESV (reference sequence). The CDR3 sequence: CASSPSTGARENTIYF. CDR3 DNA: TGTGCCAGCAGCCCTAGCACGGGGGCTAGGGAAAACACCATATATTTT.

This clonotype was counted at least ten times. As DNA, the CDR3 is TGTGCCAGCAGGGCCGGTTGGCCCGGGGAGCTGTTTTTT. Protein product: CASRAGWPGELFF. This chain connects TRBV28 to TRBJ2-2; D not certain. Germline V lookup: CDR1 MDHEN, CDR2 SYDVKM. Trimming took 6 bases from V and 6 from J, leaving 11 bases between them. The CDR3 totals 13 residues.

This clonotype appeared many times. The chain couples TRBV28 to TRBJ1-2; 7 bases are shared with TRBD1. The CDR3 contains 16 residues. J was trimmed by 4 bases and V by 6 bases; bases with no gene match: 14. Germline CDR1 and CDR2: MDHEN and SYDVKM. The CDR3 protein is CASRPGTADLPYGYTF. CDR3 bases: TGTGCCAGCAGACCGGGGACAGCCGATTTACCCTATGGCTACACCTTC.

This clonotype has at least ten counts. The V and J genes are TRBV18 and TRBJ1-5, with 7 bases identical to TRBD1. Trimming cost V 3 bases and J 6 bases; bases outside gene matches: 8. The CDR3 covers 15 residues. Germline V gene data show CDR1 as KGHSH and CDR2 as LQKENI. CDR3 DNA sequence: TGTGCCAGCTCACCCTATGGACAGGTCGGTCAGCCCCAGCATTTT. Translated: CASSPYGQVGQPQHF.

This clonotype was seen many times. The V and J genes are TRBV6-5 and TRBJ2-4; D is uncertain. The CDR3 is 13 amino acids. Germline V gene lookup returns CDR1 MNHEY and CDR2 SVGAGI. Trimming took off 0 bases at V and 8 bases at J, with 8 bases between the two ends. This CDR3 reads CASSYSSGDIQYF. In nucleotides, the CDR3 is TGTGCCAGCAGTTACTCGTCCGGCGACATTCAGTACTTC.

This clonotype came up many times. The V and J genes are TRBV12-3 or TRBV12-4 and TRBJ2-1; tentative D call: TRBD1 (6 bases). The CDR3 extends over 14 amino acids. V was pared by 8 bases and J by 4 bases, with 15 bases between. The CDR3 DNA follows: TGTGCCAGCTCCAGGACAGAGAGATACAATGAGCAGTTCTTC. Translating it yields CASSRTERYNEQFF.

This clonotype was recorded many times. This chain links TRBV28 with TRBJ2-3; a weak D match, TRBD2 (5 bases). The ends were cut back, 5 bases at V and 1 base at J, with 13 bases in the middle. Germline V lookup: CDR1 MDHEN, CDR2 SYDVKM. The CDR3 is 15 residues long. This CDR3 is CASSPEVEGTDTQYF. The CDR3 nucleotides are TGTGCCAGCAGTCCAGAGGTGGAGGGCACAGATACGCAGTATTTT.

At least ten counts were recorded for this clonotype. This CDR3 is CASSRKYEQYF. Written as DNA, the CDR3 is TGTGCCAGCAGCCGTAAATACGAGCAGTACTTC. This chain links TRBV11-2 with TRBJ2-7, with D hard to call. V lost 5 bases, J lost 4 bases, and 6 bases lay in between. Germline assignment: CDR1 SGHAT and CDR2 FQNNGV. There are 11 residues in the CDR3.

This clonotype has at least ten counts. CDR3: CSARDGGFLDYTF. Here the CDR3 DNA reads TGCAGTGCTAGAGATGGGGGGTTCTTAGACTACACCTTC. The chain employs TRBV20-1 and TRBJ1-2; the D gene is possibly TRBD1 (5 bases). V was trimmed by 0 bases and J by 10 bases, leaving 15 bases between them. The germline V gene encodes CDR1 DFQATT and CDR2 SNEGSKA (reference sequence). This CDR3 is 13 amino acids long.

This clonotype occurred once. This chain links TRBV20-1 with TRBJ2-1; D possibly corresponds to TRBD1 (5 bases). CDR3 length: 14 amino acids. V dropped 2 bases and J dropped 1 base, with 9 bases sitting between them. Germline V gene lookup returns CDR1 DFQATT and CDR2 SNEGSKA (reference sequence). This chain's CDR3 is CSARRGSSYNEQFF. In DNA, the CDR3 is TGCAGTGCTAGAAGGGGCAGTTCCTACAATGAGCAGTTCTTC.

This clonotype turned up a few times. The V call is TRBV19, the J call TRBJ1-5, with TRBD1 matching over 8 bases. CDR1 and CDR2 (germline): LNHDA, SQIVND (reference sequence). This CDR3 has 13 residues. V dropped 6 bases and J dropped 2; count of bases not matched to a gene: 0. The CDR3 DNA sequence: TGTGCCAGTAGGGACAGGGGCAATCAGCCCCAGCATTTT. Protein: CASRDRGNQPQHF.

This clonotype was found many times. J is TRBJ1-3 and V is TRBV6-1; no definite D call. In germline, CDR1 is MNHNS, CDR2 SASEGT. The CDR3 has 16 residues. V lost 5 bases, J lost 0 bases, and 14 bases lay in between. The CDR3 loop reads CASSYFRGVSGNTIYF. CDR3 nucleotide sequence: TGTGCCAGCAGTTATTTTCGTGGGGTCTCTGGAAACACCATATATTTT.

At least ten counts were recorded for this clonotype. V is TRBV7-2 and J is TRBJ2-3; 9 bases agree with TRBD2. Trimming removed 5 bases from V and 2 bases from J; junction bases left unmatched: 14. Germline loops: CDR1 SGHTA, CDR2 FQGNSA. This CDR3 is 18 amino acids long. Here the CDR3 reads CASSPRYSSGIYTDTQYF. The DNA for the CDR3 is TGTGCCAGCAGCCCTAGGTATTCTAGCGGGATTTACACAGATACGCAGTATTTT.

The sample holds many counts of this clonotype. V usage is TRBV6-1 and J usage is TRBJ1-1; no firm D call. Trimming removed 6 bases from V and 0 bases from J, with 5 bases in between. The CDR3 runs to 12 residues. From germline, CDR1 is MNHNS and CDR2 SASEGT. CDR3: CASRDLNTEAFF. CDR3 bases: TGTGCCAGCAGGGACCTGAACACTGAAGCTTTCTTT.

This clonotype was seen at least ten times. The J gene is TRBJ2-5, the V gene TRBV28; 8 nucleotides line up with TRBD1. This CDR3 region has 14 residues. V shed 5 bases and J 6 bases; nucleotides not matched to a gene: 8. In germline, CDR1 is MDHEN, CDR2 SYDVKM. The CDR3 loop reads CASSIRQGRKTQYF. CDR3 bases: TGTGCCAGCAGTATTCGACAGGGGCGAAAGACCCAGTACTTC.

This clonotype showed up many times. CDR3 sequence reads: CAISESSGTQYF. As DNA, the CDR3 is TGTGCCATCAGTGAGTCGTCGGGGACCCAGTACTTC. This chain connects TRBV10-3 to TRBJ2-5; no clear D. Germline values: CDR1 ENHRY, CDR2 SYGVKD. V gave up 0 bases and J gave up 7 bases, with 6 bases separating them. This CDR3 is 12 amino acids long.

This clonotype has ten or more counts. The chain combines TRBV15 with TRBJ1-5; D is unclear. CDR3 size: 15 residues. The V and J ends lost 4 bases and 0 bases respectively, with 10 bases between them. The V gene's germline CDR1 is LNHNV and CDR2 YYDKDF (reference sequence). This CDR3 is CATSTSVNSNQPQHF. CDR3 nucleotide sequence: TGTGCCACCAGCACATCGGTCAATAGCAATCAGCCCCAGCATTTT.

On this clonotype: A junction end diverges from the germline sequence, so it may reflect a read error. The chain couples TRBV12-3 or TRBV12-4 to TRBJ1-1, with TRBD1 as a possible D gene (6 bases). The CDR3 has 17 residues. The CDR3 DNA sequence: TGTGACAGCAGTTTAAGGCGAAGGGGAAGGGGGAACACTGAACCTTTCTTT. Encoded protein: CDSSLRRRGRGNTEPFF.

The sample holds a few counts of this clonotype. The V and J genes are TRBV30 and TRBJ2-7, with D perhaps TRBD1 (6 bases). In germline, CDR1 is GTSNPN, CDR2 SVGIG (reference sequence). The CDR3 totals 13 residues. V was trimmed by 3 bases and J by 1 base, leaving 10 bases between them. CDR3 DNA sequence: TGTGCCTGGAGGGACAGCTCATCCTACGAGCAGTACTTC. The encoded protein is CAWRDSSSYEQYF.

This clonotype was picked up a small number of times. The rearrangement uses TRBV20-1 and TRBJ2-1; 7 positions agree with TRBD2. Per germline, CDR1 DFQATT and CDR2 SNEGSKA (reference sequence). The junction had 10 bases not matched to a gene; V was cut back by 0 bases and J by 8 bases. The CDR3 covers 15 residues. CDR3 DNA sequence: TGCAGTGCTAGAGATTCCGGACTGGCGGGAGATGAGCAGTTCTTC. Its translation: CSARDSGLAGDEQFF.